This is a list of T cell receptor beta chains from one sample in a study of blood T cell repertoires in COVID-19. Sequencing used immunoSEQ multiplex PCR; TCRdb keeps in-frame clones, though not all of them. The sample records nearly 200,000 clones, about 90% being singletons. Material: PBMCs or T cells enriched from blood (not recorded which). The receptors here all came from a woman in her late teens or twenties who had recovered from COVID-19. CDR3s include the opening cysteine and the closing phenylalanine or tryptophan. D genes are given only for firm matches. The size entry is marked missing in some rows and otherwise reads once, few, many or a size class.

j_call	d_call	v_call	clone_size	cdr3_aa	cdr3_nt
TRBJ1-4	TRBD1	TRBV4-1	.	CASSQPTGLNEKLFF	TGCGCCAGCAGCCAACCGACAGGGCTTAATGAAAAACTGTTTTTT
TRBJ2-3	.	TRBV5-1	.	CASSSGGPTDTQYF	TGCGCCAGCAGCTCGGGGGGCCCCACAGATACGCAGTATTTT
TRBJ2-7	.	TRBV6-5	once	CASRAVKGLEQYF	TGTGCCAGCAGGGCCGTCAAGGGGCTCGAGCAGTACTTC
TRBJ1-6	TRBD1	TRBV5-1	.	CASSLGQEGASPLHF	TGCGCCAGCAGCCTCGGACAGGAAGGGGCTTCACCCCTCCACTTT
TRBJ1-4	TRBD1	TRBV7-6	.	CASSLGQGLEKLFF	TGTGCCAGCAGCTTAGGACAGGGATTGGAGAAACTGTTTTTT
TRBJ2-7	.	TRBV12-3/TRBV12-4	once	CASSQGYEQYF	TGTGCCAGCAGTCAGGGTTACGAGCAGTACTTC
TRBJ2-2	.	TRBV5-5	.	CASRKTANTGELFF	TGTGCCAGCAGGAAGACAGCGAACACCGGGGAGCTGTTTTTT
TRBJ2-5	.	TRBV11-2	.	CASSLGTAQETQYF	TGTGCCAGCAGCTTAGGCACAGCTCAAGAGACCCAGTACTTC
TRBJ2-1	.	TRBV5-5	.	CASSLANRVTYNEQFF	TGTGCCAGCAGCTTGGCGAACAGGGTTACGTACAATGAGCAGTTCTTC
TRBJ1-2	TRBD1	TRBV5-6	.	CASSSEDRGFGYTF	TGTGCCAGCAGCTCGGAAGACAGGGGTTTTGGCTACACCTTC
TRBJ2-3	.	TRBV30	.	CAWSHTDTQYF	TGTGCCTGGAGTCACACAGATACGCAGTATTTT
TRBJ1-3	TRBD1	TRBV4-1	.	CASSLGQGSGNTIYF	TGCGCCAGCAGCCTGGGACAGGGGTCTGGAAACACCATATATTTT
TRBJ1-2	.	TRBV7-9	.	CASSLVAGEGYNF	TGTGCCAGCAGCTTAGTGGCAGGGGAGGGCTACAACTTC
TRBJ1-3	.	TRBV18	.	CASSPDGSGTIYF	TGTGCCAGCTCACCTGATGGGAGCGGCACCATATATTTT
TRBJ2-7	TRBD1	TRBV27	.	CASSPRGLKIRGPYEQYF	TGTGCCAGCAGCCCGAGGGGGCTAAAAATCCGGGGTCCGTACGAGCAGTACTTC
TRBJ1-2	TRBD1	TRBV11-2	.	CASSLRDRVSFFNYGYTF	TGTGCCAGCAGCTTAAGGGACAGGGTTTCCTTTTTTAACTATGGCTACACCTTC
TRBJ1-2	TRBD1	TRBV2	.	CASSEGAGGIYGYTF	TGTGCCAGCAGTGAAGGGGCAGGGGGCATCTATGGCTACACCTTC
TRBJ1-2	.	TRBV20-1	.	CSAINYAGYTF	TGCAGTGCCATAAACTACGCTGGCTACACCTTC
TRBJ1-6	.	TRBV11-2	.	CASSLDQGTLHF	TGTGCCAGCAGCTTAGACCAGGGTACCCTCCACTTT
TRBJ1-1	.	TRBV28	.	CASSLNPGFGTEAFF	TGTGCCAGCAGTCTCAACCCGGGATTCGGCACTGAAGCTTTCTTT
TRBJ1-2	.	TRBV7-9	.	CASSTPGETYGYTF	TGTGCCAGCAGCACCCCGGGGGAGACCTATGGCTACACCTTC
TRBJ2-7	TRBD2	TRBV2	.	CASRADLGTIYEQYF	TGTGCCAGCAGGGCTGATCTCGGGACTATTTACGAGCAGTACTTC
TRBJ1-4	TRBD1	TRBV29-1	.	CSVRDSEKLFF	TGCAGCGTTCGGGACAGCGAAAAACTGTTTTTT
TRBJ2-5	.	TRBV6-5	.	CASSLPSGEETQYF	TGTGCCAGCAGTCTCCCGTCGGGGGAAGAGACCCAGTACTTC
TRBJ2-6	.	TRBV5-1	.	CASSLASRITLSGANVLTF	TGCGCCAGCAGCTTGGCCTCGCGGATAACCCTCTCTGGGGCCAACGTCCTGACTTTC
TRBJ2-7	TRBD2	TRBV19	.	CASSPGGVNSYEQYF	TGTGCCAGTAGTCCCGGGGGGGTGAACTCCTACGAGCAGTACTTC
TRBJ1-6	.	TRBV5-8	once	CASSVGQTTYNSPLHF	TGTGCCAGCAGCGTTGGACAGACCACATATAATTCACCCCTCCACTTT
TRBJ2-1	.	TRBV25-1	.	CASSDPTGLGYNEQFF	TGTGCCAGCAGTGACCCGACGGGACTGGGATACAATGAGCAGTTCTTC
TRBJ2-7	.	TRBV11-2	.	CASSLGLAYEQYF	TGTGCCAGCAGCTTAGGATTAGCCTACGAGCAGTACTTC
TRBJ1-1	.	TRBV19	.	CASSTAGRTEAFF	TGTGCCAGTAGTACGGCGGGTAGGACTGAAGCTTTCTTT
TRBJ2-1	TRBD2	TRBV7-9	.	CAGTPGGGPYNEQFF	TGTGCCGGTACACCCGGCGGGGGGCCTTACAATGAGCAGTTCTTC
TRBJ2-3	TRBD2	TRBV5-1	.	CASSLLTSGITDTQYF	TGCGCCAGCAGCTTGTTGACTAGCGGGATCACAGATACGCAGTATTTT
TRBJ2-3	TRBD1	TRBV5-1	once	CASSISGGDTQYF	TGCGCCAGTTCTATCTCAGGGGGAGATACGCAGTATTTT
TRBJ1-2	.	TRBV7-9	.	CASSLSGGYTF	TGTGCCAGCAGCTTATCAGGCGGCTACACCTTC
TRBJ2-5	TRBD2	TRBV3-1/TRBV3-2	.	CASSIRGGQETQYF	TGTGCCAGCAGCATACGGGGGGGCCAAGAGACCCAGTACTTC
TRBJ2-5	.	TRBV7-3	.	CASSLTYQETQYF	TGTGCCAGCAGCTTAACCTATCAAGAGACCCAGTACTTC
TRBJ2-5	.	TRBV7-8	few	CASSSTGVRETQYF	TGTGCCAGCAGCTCGACCGGGGTTCGGGAGACCCAGTACTTC